The rows below give T cell receptor beta chains drawn from one sample of a study of T-cell memory formation after mild COVID-19. TCRdb ran MiXCR on the 5' RACE reads and lists one entry per CDR3 protein. The sample carries about 470,000 distinct CDR3 sequences, approximately 23% recorded once. The sequenced material came from PBMCs or a T cell subset sorted from them (not recorded which). These receptors came from an adult woman who had mild COVID-19 (a few samples of this study predate the infection). Cell type and time point are not known. Both conserved end residues are part of each CDR3. D genes are given only for firm matches. Clone size, where shown, is once, few, many, or a class for clones that have expanded.

size,J,D,V,DNA,CDR3
medium-sized,TRBJ2-4,TRBD2,TRBV20-1,TGCAGTGCTAGAGGGACTAGCGGGAAGGAGGGAAGCATTCAGTACTTC,CSARGTSGKEGSIQYF
.,TRBJ2-7,.,TRBV7-8,TGTGCCAGCAGCCCCGACCCGGGACACTACGAGCAGTACTTC,CASSPDPGHYEQYF
.,TRBJ2-6,.,TRBV24-1,TGTGCCACCAGTGATCCGCAGGGGACTGGGGCCAACGTCCTGACTTTC,CATSDPQGTGANVLTF
few,TRBJ2-1,.,TRBV4-1,TGCGCCAGCAGCCAAGATCTCGGAGTGCTCCAGTTCTTC,CASSQDLGVLQFF
.,TRBJ1-1,.,TRBV7-6,TGTGCCAGCAGCCCCCCCCGCCAGGGGTTCGGCACTGAAGCTTTCTTT,CASSPPRQGFGTEAFF
once,TRBJ2-5,.,TRBV9,TGTGCCAGCAGCGTAGGGGGAGTGGTTTGGGAGACCCAGTACTTC,CASSVGGVVWETQYF
few,TRBJ1-4,.,TRBV12-3/TRBV12-4,TGTGCCAGCAGTCCCCATGAAAAACTGTTTTTT,CASSPHEKLFF
.,TRBJ2-1,.,TRBV9,TGTGCCAGCAGCCCCCACGACAATGAGCAGTTCTTC,CASSPHDNEQFF
.,TRBJ2-1,TRBD2,TRBV12-3/TRBV12-4,TGTGCCAGCAGCTCCGGACTAGGCAGTGCGAATGAGCAGTTCTTC,CASSSGLGSANEQFF
few,TRBJ2-7,.,TRBV6-4,TGTGCCAGCAGCCCAAATCCCGGGGGGCTGGTTAGCGAGCAGTACTTC,CASSPNPGGLVSEQYF
.,TRBJ1-2,.,TRBV7-2,TGTGCCATCCCCAGGCCGGGCGGCTACACCTTC,CAIPRPGGYTF
few,TRBJ1-1,.,TRBV29-1,TGCAGCGCGAAGGGGGGGACCACTGAAGCTTTCTTT,CSAKGGTTEAFF
.,TRBJ2-5,TRBD2,TRBV4-2,TGTGCCAGCAGCCAAGGGCCCCTAGCGGGCGGTAGGGCGGAGACCCAGTACTTC,CASSQGPLAGGRAETQYF
.,TRBJ1-2,.,TRBV6-6,TGTGCCAGCAGTAACGGGACCTGGGGCTATGGCTACACCTTC,CASSNGTWGYGYTF
.,TRBJ2-5,TRBD2,TRBV27,TGTGCCAGCAGTTCGACTAGCGGGCAGACCCAGTACTTC,CASSSTSGQTQYF
.,TRBJ2-3,.,TRBV6-5,TGTGCCAGCAGTCAGGTTGCGGGGCTTGATACGCAGTATTTT,CASSQVAGLDTQYF
.,TRBJ1-1,.,TRBV20-1,TGCAGTGCTAGAGATGGACAGTTGAACACTGAAGCTTTCTTT,CSARDGQLNTEAFF
few,TRBJ1-1,.,TRBV27,TGTGCCAGCAGTTTCTCAGGGTTGGACACTGAAGCTTTCTTT,CASSFSGLDTEAFF
.,TRBJ2-1,.,TRBV9,TGTGCCAGCAGCGTAGTGGGGAGTCTAACCAATGAGCAGTTCTTC,CASSVVGSLTNEQFF
.,TRBJ2-2,TRBD1,TRBV5-1,TGCGCCAGCAGCCCTACAGGGGGCTGGGGGACCGGGGAGCTGTTTTTT,CASSPTGGWGTGELFF
.,TRBJ2-1,TRBD2,TRBV20-1,TGCAGTGCCAGACTAGCGGGATCCTACAATGAGCAGTTCTTC,CSARLAGSYNEQFF
few,TRBJ2-2,.,TRBV12-3/TRBV12-4,TGTGCCAGCAGTTATGTCGGGGAATGGCTGTTTTTT,CASSYVGEWLFF
few,TRBJ2-1,.,TRBV27,TGTGCCAGCAGCGCAATAGAGGGGAATGAGCAGTTCTTC,CASSAIEGNEQFF
.,TRBJ1-2,.,TRBV7-9,TGTGCCAGCAGCTTTATCGAGACTTGGAACTATGGCTACACCTTC,CASSFIETWNYGYTF
.,TRBJ2-1,.,TRBV20-1,TGCAGTGCTAGAGGTCGGGGCGGCTCCTACAATGAGCAGTTCTTC,CSARGRGGSYNEQFF
.,TRBJ2-1,.,TRBV11-2,TGTGCCAGCAGCTTTTTCGACGTCGGTGAGCAGTTCTTC,CASSFFDVGEQFF
.,TRBJ2-3,TRBD2,TRBV2,TGTGCCAGCAGTGAAATTGAGCGGGGGGGCGGGTCAGATACGCAGTATTTT,CASSEIERGGGSDTQYF
.,TRBJ1-6,.,TRBV11-2,TGTGCCAGCAGCTCTGGACCGATGAGCTCCTATAATTCACCCCTCCACTTT,CASSSGPMSSYNSPLHF
.,TRBJ1-1,.,TRBV11-1,TGTGCCAGCAGCTTACGGGGGCGAGCAGCGAACACTGAAGCTTTCTTT,CASSLRGRAANTEAFF
.,TRBJ2-3,TRBD1,TRBV7-2,TGTGCCAGCAGCTCTAGACCAACAGGGGGAAGAGGGGCAGATACGCAGTATTTT,CASSSRPTGGRGADTQYF
many,TRBJ2-7,TRBD1,TRBV18,TGTGCCAGCAGTCCGCCGGGACAGGGTTTCTACGAGCAGTACTTC,CASSPPGQGFYEQYF
few,TRBJ2-2,.,TRBV2,TGTGCCAGCAGGGCAGACACCGGGGAGCTGTTTTTT,CASRADTGELFF
few,TRBJ1-4,.,TRBV15,TGTGCCACCAGCAGAGATGGCCAGTTGAATGAAAAACTGTTTTTT,CATSRDGQLNEKLFF
.,TRBJ1-1,TRBD1,TRBV7-3,TGTGCCAGCAGTAACACAGGGGGCACTGAAGCTTTCTTT,CASSNTGGTEAFF
few,TRBJ2-5,TRBD2,TRBV5-6,TGTGCCAGCAGCCCGTTCTCGTTAGCGGGAGAAGAGACCCATTACTTC,CASSPFSLAGEETHYF
.,TRBJ1-6,.,TRBV5-1,TGCGCCAGCAGCCAAACGGGACAATCAAATTCACCCCTCCACTTT,CASSQTGQSNSPLHF
.,TRBJ1-4,TRBD1,TRBV11-2,TGTGCCAGCAGCTTACGGGGACAGGGTGCAACTAATGAAAAACTGTTTTTT,CASSLRGQGATNEKLFF
few,TRBJ2-5,TRBD2,TRBV2,TGTGCCAGCAGTGGAGATGCGGGAGTCACAGAGACCCAGTACTTC,CASSGDAGVTETQYF
.,TRBJ1-1,.,TRBV5-6,TGTGCCAGCAGCTTGGGGGACCCGATAAGAGATACTGAAGCTTTCTTT,CASSLGDPIRDTEAFF
few,TRBJ1-4,.,TRBV3-1,TGTGCCAGCAGCCCAGAGCAGTGGAATGAAAAACTGTTTTTT,CASSPEQWNEKLFF
.,TRBJ2-1,TRBD2,TRBV4-1,TGCGCCAGCAGCCACCCCGGACTAGCGGGAGGGGGTGAGCAGTTCTTC,CASSHPGLAGGGEQFF
.,TRBJ1-1,.,TRBV7-2,TGTGCCAGCAGTTCGCGCCGACCGGGAGCTTTCTTT,CASSSRRPGAFF
.,TRBJ1-4,.,TRBV7-2,TGTGCCAGCAGACAGGGAACTAATGAAAAACTGTTTTTT,CASRQGTNEKLFF
few,TRBJ2-4,TRBD1,TRBV6-5,TGTGCCAGCAGCCGTACCTCAGGGGGCCACGCGTCGAACATTCAGTACTTC,CASSRTSGGHASNIQYF
.,TRBJ2-2,.,TRBV29-1,TGCAGCGTTGAATTTGACACCGGGGAGCTGTTTTTT,CSVEFDTGELFF
.,TRBJ2-3,TRBD2,TRBV6-2/TRBV6-3,TGTGCCAGCGGGTCAGCGGGAGGAAGGAGGGATACGCAGTATTTT,CASGSAGGRRDTQYF
few,TRBJ2-3,TRBD2,TRBV14,TGTGCCAGCAGCCAGCCCGGACTAGCGTACACAGATACGCAGTATTTT,CASSQPGLAYTDTQYF
.,TRBJ1-4,.,TRBV5-1,TGCGCCAGCAGCTTGTGGGGAAGTGGGCATGAAAAACTGTTTTTT,CASSLWGSGHEKLFF
.,TRBJ2-7,.,TRBV6-6,TGTGCCAGCAGGCTCTCAAGGACCTACGAGCAGTACTTC,CASRLSRTYEQYF
.,TRBJ2-7,TRBD1,TRBV7-9,TGTGCCAGCAGCCCTGGACAGGCATCGATGAACGAGCAGTACTTC,CASSPGQASMNEQYF
.,TRBJ2-3,.,TRBV11-3,TGTGCCAGCAGCCACTCGGGGGTTACAGATACGCAGTATTTT,CASSHSGVTDTQYF
many,TRBJ2-7,.,TRBV7-8,TGTGCCAGCAGCCCCAGGCCAGGGTTTTCCTACGAGCAGTACTTC,CASSPRPGFSYEQYF
.,TRBJ2-7,.,TRBV20-1,TGCAGTGCCCACTCTGGGGAGTCCTACGAGCAGTACTTC,CSAHSGESYEQYF